This T cell receptor (beta chain) was sequenced during a study of blood T cell repertoires in COVID-19. Overall study context: Both acute and convalescent COVID-19 samples were obtained from the United States, Italy and Spain. T cells, B-cell-depleted T cells, or PBMCs provided the cDNA or gDNA that served as material.

Original analysis: Estimated nucleated cell counts came from reference gene primer amplification. Data came from immunoSEQ multiplex PCR; TCRdb stores just in-frame clones and leaves some out. Clonal size and the V and J genes are those of that table, whereas D and trimming came from the DNA. This sample has over 50,000 clones, with just under 75% found just once. Seattle's cohort entered during active infection and was followed longitudinally. Germline-derived CDR1 and CDR2 are LNHDA and SQIVND (reference sequence). V was shortened by 6 bases and J by 0 bases, with 11 bases between the two germline ends. This CDR3 is 14 amino acids long.

Sequencing used peripheral blood. The receptor was isolated from a woman aged 70 to 79 with COVID-19, enrolled during active disease. This sequence joins TRBV19 and TRBJ2-5; D is possibly TRBD1 (6 bases). The CDR3 DNA is TGTGCCAGTAGCTCAGGGGTGTACCAAGAGACCCAGTACTTC. Translated, it gives CASSSGVYQETQYF. The full variable domain, rest sourced from reference TRBV19 and TRBJ2-5, is DGGITQSPKYLFRKEGQNVTLSCEQNLNHDAMYWYRQDPGQGLRLIYYSQIVNDFQKGDIAEGYSVSREKKESFPLTVTSAQKNPTAFYLCASSSGVYQETQYFGPGTRLLVL.